These 21 T cell receptor beta chains originate from one sample sequenced in a study of blood T cell repertoires in COVID-19. The repertoire was sequenced with immunoSEQ multiplex PCR; TCRdb's copy has only in-frame clones and lacks some. The sample comprises 87,000 or so clones, approximately 86% of which are singletons, and 3% rests with the top ten. Sequenced sample: peripheral blood. These receptor sequences come from a woman in her forties or fifties with active or convalescent COVID-19.

This chain connects TRBV4-1 to TRBJ2-7; D ambiguous. The CDR3 extends over 16 amino acids. V lost 3 bases and J 2 bases, leaving 17 bases between the germline ends. Germline CDR1 is MGHRA and CDR2 is YSYEKL. Here the CDR3 DNA reads TGCGCCAGCAGCCAGCAAAGTCTGCAGATCCCCTACGAGCAGTACTTC. This gives the protein CASSQQSLQIPYEQYF.

J is TRBJ1-4 and V is TRBV30; a possible D gene is TRBD1 (5 bases). Trimming left V 5 bases short and J 7 bases short, with 17 bases between. Germline assignment: CDR1 GTSNPN and CDR2 SVGIG (reference sequence). This CDR3 comprises 14 residues. CDR3 DNA sequence: TGTGCCTGGTGCCCCATCCGGGGGACTGAAAAACTGTTTTTT. It encodes CAWCPIRGTEKLFF. The full variable domain, rest sourced from reference TRBV30 and TRBJ1-4, is SQTIHQWPATLVQPVGSPLSLECTVEGTSNPNLYWYRQAAGRGLQLLFYSVGIGQISSEVPQNLSASRPQDRQFILSSKKLLLSDSGFYLCAWCPIRGTEKLFFGSGTQLSVL.

The chain is built from TRBV5-1 and TRBJ1-1; perhaps TRBD1 as D (6 bases). The CDR3 runs 18 residues. Trimming pared 4 bases from V and 1 base from J, leaving 23 bases between. CDR1 and CDR2 from the germline V gene are SGHRS and YFSETQ. This chain's CDR3 is CASSVKLRTVTENTEAFF. CDR3 sequence (DNA): TGCGCCAGCAGCGTTAAACTAAGGACAGTTACCGAGAACACTGAAGCTTTCTTT.

In this sample, this clone turned up a few times. The rearrangement joins TRBV6-5 to TRBJ1-1; unclear D gene. Trimming cost V 7 bases and J 1 base, with 10 bases left between them. This CDR3 has 13 residues. The germline V gene has CDR1 MNHEY and CDR2 SVGAGI. The CDR3 bases are TGTGCCAGCAAGTTTTCGGGGAACACTGAAGCTTTCTTT. Amino acid sequence: CASKFSGNTEAFF.

The chain has TRBV27 and TRBJ1-5, with TRBD1 identical over 8 bases. The CDR3 covers 14 residues. The trim removed 6 bases at V and 3 bases at J, leaving 4 bases unmatched. Germline lookup yields CDR1 MNHEY and CDR2 SMNVEV (reference sequence). The CDR3 loop reads CASRQGEVNQPQHF. The CDR3, as DNA: TGTGCCAGCAGACAGGGGGAAGTCAATCAGCCCCAGCATTTT.

The chain uses TRBV5-4 and TRBJ2-1, with 9 nucleotides matching TRBD1. Germline V gives CDR1 SGHNT, CDR2 YYREEE (reference sequence). The CDR3 consists of 14 residues. V dropped 4 bases and J dropped 8; count of bases not matched to a gene: 7. DNA for the CDR3: TGTGCCAGCAGCGGTACAGACAGGGGGGATGAGCAGTTCTTC. Its protein product is CASSGTDRGDEQFF.

J is TRBJ1-4 and V is TRBV18, with no clear D. Germline CDR1 reads KGHSH; CDR2 reads LQKENI. The CDR3 has 13 residues. The V end lost 5 bases, the J end lost 5 bases, and 9 bases lay between the germline ends. CDR3 in amino acids: CASSSQVNEKLFF. The CDR3 region has the DNA TGTGCCAGCTCATCCCAGGTGAATGAAAAACTGTTTTTT.

J is TRBJ1-2 and V is TRBV12-3 or TRBV12-4, with D unresolved. The CDR3 spans 13 residues. V gave up 6 bases and J gave up 4 bases, with 12 bases separating them. CDR3 DNA: TGTGCCAGCAGCCTGATGCGCGGCTATGGCTACACCTTC. Protein product: CASSLMRGYGYTF.

In nucleotides, the CDR3 is TGTGCCAGCAGTGACACACTGAGCAATCAGCCCCAGCATTTT. Its translation: CASSDTLSNQPQHF. The chain couples TRBV7-6 to TRBJ1-5; D is unclear. The CDR3 runs to 14 residues. Trimming shortened V by 6 bases and J by 1 base, and 10 bases separated the two germline ends. Germline V CDR1 and CDR2: SGHVS, FNYEAQ.

In DNA, the CDR3 is TGTGCCAGCAGCCGGGACAGGGGCGACTCCTACGAGCAGTACTTC. This codes for CASSRDRGDSYEQYF. V gene TRBV27 combines with J gene TRBJ2-7; 10 bases line up with TRBD1. The CDR3 has 15 residues. V dropped 6 bases and J dropped 0; count of bases not matched to a gene: 5. Germline-derived CDR1 and CDR2 are MNHEY and SMNVEV (reference sequence).

In its sample, this clone was seen once. This sequence joins TRBV6-5 and TRBJ1-1; D is undetermined. The V and J ends lost 0 bases and 6 bases respectively, with 11 bases between them. The CDR3 is made up of 14 amino acids. Germline loops: CDR1 MNHEY, CDR2 SVGAGI. CDR3 residues: CASSYSRGSAEAFF. The DNA of the CDR3 is TGTGCCAGCAGTTACTCGAGAGGGAGTGCTGAAGCTTTCTTT.

This clone showed up just a few times. This chain links TRBV7-2 with TRBJ2-7; 9 bases match TRBD2. V lost 5 bases and J lost 7; bases outside the gene matches: 12. There are 15 residues in the CDR3. The germline V gene encodes CDR1 SGHTA and CDR2 FQGNSA. The CDR3 DNA reads TGTGCCAGCAGCGTCGGGACTAGCCCAGGGGGAGAGCAGTACTTC. Translated: CASSVGTSPGGEQYF.

The chain links TRBV5-6 to TRBJ1-5; D perhaps matches TRBD1 (5 bases). This CDR3 is built from 16 residues. V lost 1 base and J lost 2, with 13 bases in between. Germline CDR1 is SGHDT and CDR2 is YYEEEE. CDR3 in amino acids: CASSLRGLRGNQPQHF. Written as DNA, the CDR3 is TGTGCCAGCAGCTTGAGGGGCTTAAGGGGCAATCAGCCCCAGCATTTT.

This chain joins TRBV5-4 and TRBJ2-5; 10 nucleotides align to TRBD2. Germline CDR1 and CDR2: SGHNT and YYREEE (reference sequence). This CDR3 contains 17 residues. The trim removed 4 bases at V and 4 bases at J, leaving 13 bases unmatched. The CDR3: CASSAGLASGGGETQYF. CDR3 bases: TGTGCCAGCAGCGCGGGACTAGCGTCCGGGGGGGGAGAGACCCAGTACTTC.

This chain uses TRBV11-3 with TRBJ2-3; D is unresolved. The germline V and J ends were trimmed by 4 bases and 0 bases, with 8 bases remaining between them. This CDR3 has 14 residues. Germline CDR1 SGHNT, CDR2 YENEEA. The CDR3 bases are TGTGCCAGCAGCTCGACTCGGAGCACAGATACGCAGTATTTT. Protein sequence: CASSSTRSTDTQYF.

In this sample, this clone turned up a few times. The V and J genes are TRBV30 and TRBJ1-1; 9 nucleotides align to TRBD1. The length of the CDR3 is 15 residues. Germline V CDR1 and CDR2: GTSNPN, SVGIG (reference sequence). The V and J ends lost 0 bases and 11 bases, in that order; junction bases with no gene match: 13. This CDR3 is CAWSVRGQGVTAAFF. In nucleotides, the CDR3 is TGTGCCTGGAGTGTACGGGGACAGGGTGTGACGGCGGCTTTCTTT. Supplemented by reference TRBV30 and TRBJ1-1, the full variable domain reads SQTIHQWPATLVQPVGSPLSLECTVEGTSNPNLYWYRQAAGRGLQLLFYSVGIGQISSEVPQNLSASRPQDRQFILSSKKLLLSDSGFYLCAWSVRGQGVTAAFFGQGTRLTVV.

This clone has more than one count but fewer than ten. This sequence joins TRBV7-9 and TRBJ1-5; 10 nucleotides align to TRBD1. This CDR3 spans 17 amino acids. The ends lost 4 bases at V and 6 bases at J; junction bases unmatched: 12. The V gene's germline CDR1 is SEHNR and CDR2 FQNEAQ (reference sequence). DNA for the CDR3: TGTGCCAGCAGCTCGGTGATAAGGGGACAGGGGTCTCAGCCCCAGCATTTT. It specifies CASSSVIRGQGSQPQHF.

This rearrangement joins TRBV6-2 or TRBV6-3 to TRBJ2-5, with 11 bases fitting TRBD2. The CDR3 extends over 16 amino acids. Trimming cost V 5 bases and J 4 bases; bases outside gene matches: 9. Germline V gene lookup returns CDR1 MNHEY and CDR2 SVGEGT. Here the CDR3 DNA reads TGTGCCAGCAGTCCGGGTTCTAGCGGGGGGAGAGAGACCCAGTACTTC. Translation: CASSPGSSGGRETQYF.

The gene calls are TRBV5-1 and TRBJ2-2, with D hard to call. Trimming removed 0 bases from V and 0 bases from J, with 6 bases in between. Germline loops: CDR1 SGHRS, CDR2 YFSETQ. The CDR3 is made up of 15 amino acids. CDR3 in DNA: TGCGCCAGCAGCTTGGATACAGCGAACACCGGGGAGCTGTTTTTT. Its translation is CASSLDTANTGELFF.

This chain links TRBV30 with TRBJ2-2, with D possibly TRBD1 on 5 matching bases. In germline, CDR1 is GTSNPN, CDR2 SVGIG (reference sequence). The CDR3 is 14 residues long. V lost 3 bases and J 2 bases, leaving 10 bases between the germline ends. CDR3 loop: CAWRVGQNTGELFF. The DNA of the CDR3 is TGTGCCTGGAGGGTGGGGCAAAACACCGGGGAGCTGTTTTTT.

V is TRBV7-2 and J is TRBJ1-4; 9 bases match TRBD1. Trimming removed 4 bases from V and 0 bases from J; junction bases left unmatched: 6. Germline loops: CDR1 SGHTA, CDR2 FQGNSA. This CDR3 has 17 residues. The CDR3 nucleotides read TGTGCCAGCAGCTGGGGACAGGGACCTGCAACTAATGAAAAACTGTTTTTT. It encodes CASSWGQGPATNEKLFF. The whole variable domain, remainder taken from reference TRBV7-2 and TRBJ1-4, is GAGVSQSPSNKVTEKGKDVELRCDPISGHTALYWYRQSLGQGLEFLIYFQGNSAPDKSGLPSDRFSAERTGGSVSTLTIQRTQQEDSAVYLCASSWGQGPATNEKLFFGSGTQLSVL.